A selection of T cell receptor beta chains follows, all from one sample in a study of CD8 T cells in ankylosing spondylitis. From the 5' RACE reads, TCRdb called clonotypes with MiXCR, one entry per CDR3 protein. The table lists roughly 230,000 distinct CDR3 sequences, 15% to 20% of them singletons. Sequencing was carried out using blood, either unsorted or a sorted T cell fraction (not recorded which). The origin of the receptors is a male donor with ankylosing spondylitis or in good health (not recorded which). Each CDR3 is given with its conserved first and last residue. D genes are given only for firm matches. Rows may omit the clone size; those that give it use once, few, many or a size class.

D gene,V gene,J gene,CDR3 length,clone size,CDR3 DNA,CDR3 protein
-,TRBV7-2,TRBJ2-7,15,few,TGTGCCAGCAGCTTCCTCGACGGCGGAACCTACGAGCAGTACTTC,CASSFLDGGTYEQYF
-,TRBV19,TRBJ2-7,14,-,TGTGCCAGTAGTATAGAGGACAGTCCCTACGAGCAGTACTTC,CASSIEDSPYEQYF
-,TRBV4-3,TRBJ2-3,16,-,TGCGCCAGCAGCCTACACCGGGAGCGGAGCACAGATACGCAGTATTTT,CASSLHRERSTDTQYF
TRBD1,TRBV7-2,TRBJ1-4,16,-,TGTGCCAGCAGCTCAAATTGGGGACAGGGGGGCGAAAAACTGTTTTTT,CASSSNWGQGGEKLFF
-,TRBV3-1,TRBJ2-1,15,few,TGTGCCAGCAGCCAAGATCAGGACCTTTTTTTGGAGCAGTTCTTC,CASSQDQDLFLEQFF
-,TRBV10-3,TRBJ1-2,15,few,TGTGCCATCAGTGAGCGGCACAGGTCCGTCTATGGCTACACCTTC,CAISERHRSVYGYTF
TRBD2,TRBV20-1,TRBJ2-2,15,-,TGCAGTGCTAGGGTAGCGGGTGTAAACACCGGGGAGCTGTTTTTT,CSARVAGVNTGELFF
-,TRBV12-3/TRBV12-4,TRBJ1-2,16,medium-sized,TGTGCCAGCAGTTCCCCTCAGGGCAAAAGCGGCTATGGCTACACCTTC,CASSSPQGKSGYGYTF
TRBD2,TRBV20-1,TRBJ2-2,13,few,TGCAGCGGACTAGCGGGAAGGACCGGGGAGCTGTTTTTT,CSGLAGRTGELFF
TRBD2,TRBV6-5,TRBJ2-1,15,-,TGTGCCAGCAGTTACAAAGCGGGGATATACAATGAGCAGTTCTTC,CASSYKAGIYNEQFF
-,TRBV5-6,TRBJ2-3,15,-,TGTGCCAGCAGCCCCGGGGCGGGGGCCACAGATACGCAGTATTTT,CASSPGAGATDTQYF
-,TRBV20-1,TRBJ2-7,13,-,TGCAGTGCTACAGGGGACTCACTCTACGAGCAGTACTTC,CSATGDSLYEQYF
TRBD1,TRBV29-1,TRBJ2-5,15,few,TGCAGCGTCGAGACAGGGGACTTTTTCGGTATGACCCAGTACTTC,CSVETGDFFGMTQYF
-,TRBV4-3,TRBJ1-1,17,few,TGCGCCAGCAGCCAAGACCTATTACAGGGCTTGAACACTGAAGCTTTCTTT,CASSQDLLQGLNTEAFF
-,TRBV12-3/TRBV12-4,TRBJ2-7,14,many,TGTGCCAGCAGTTTAGCGCCAGGGTCCTACGAGCAGTACTTC,CASSLAPGSYEQYF
TRBD1,TRBV12-3/TRBV12-4,TRBJ1-3,17,-,TGTGCCAGCAGTTTCAGCCCCGACAGGGTTCACGGAAACACCATATATTTT,CASSFSPDRVHGNTIYF
TRBD2,TRBV7-3,TRBJ2-3,14,-,TGTGCCAGCTTCTCCGGGAGGGGTGCAGATACGCAGTATTTT,CASFSGRGADTQYF
-,TRBV20-1,TRBJ2-1,13,many,TGCAGTGCTAGAGATCGGGTACCCCTTGAGCAGTTCTTC,CSARDRVPLEQFF